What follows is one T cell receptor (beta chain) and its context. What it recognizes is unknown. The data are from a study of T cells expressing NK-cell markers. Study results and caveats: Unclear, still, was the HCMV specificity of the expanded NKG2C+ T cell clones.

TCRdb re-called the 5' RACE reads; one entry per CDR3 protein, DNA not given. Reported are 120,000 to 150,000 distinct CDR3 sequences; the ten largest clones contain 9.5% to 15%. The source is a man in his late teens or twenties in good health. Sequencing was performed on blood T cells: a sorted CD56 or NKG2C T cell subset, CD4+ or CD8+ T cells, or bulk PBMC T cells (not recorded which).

The CDR3 region is CASSSRYGQQSSYNEQFF. The chain has TRBV5-4 and TRBJ2-1; TCRdb gives TRBD1 as the D gene, but with no DNA this cannot be confirmed. CDR1 and CDR2 from the germline V gene are SGHNT and YYREEE (reference sequence). The CDR3 sequence is 18 residues long.